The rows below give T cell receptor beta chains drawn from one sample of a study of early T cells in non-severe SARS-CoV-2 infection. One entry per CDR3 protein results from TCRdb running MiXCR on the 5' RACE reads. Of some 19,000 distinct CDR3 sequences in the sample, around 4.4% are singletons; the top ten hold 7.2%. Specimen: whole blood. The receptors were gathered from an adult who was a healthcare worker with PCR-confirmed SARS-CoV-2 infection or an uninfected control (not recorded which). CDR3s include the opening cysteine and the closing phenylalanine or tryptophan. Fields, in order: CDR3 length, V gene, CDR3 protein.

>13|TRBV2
CASSDPSWNEQYF
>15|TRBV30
CAWSPGQGSTDTQYF
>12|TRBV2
CASREGMAEAFF
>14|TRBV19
CASSIFRDDYGYTF
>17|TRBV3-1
CASSQVSGTGGGETQYF
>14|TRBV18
CASSLALPPNEQFF
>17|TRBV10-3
CAISASGGDSSYNEQFF
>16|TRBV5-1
CASSSPTGVNTGELFF
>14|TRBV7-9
CASSLEVSGNTIYF
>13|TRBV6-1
CASTTQTGRSYTF
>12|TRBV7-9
CASSKENTEAFF
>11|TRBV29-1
CSVKRSYEQYF
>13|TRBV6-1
CASSDKDRVKAFF
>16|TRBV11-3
CASSLATGGIYNEQFF
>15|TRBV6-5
CASSNDPSGANVLTF
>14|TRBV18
CASSPPQGDYGYTF
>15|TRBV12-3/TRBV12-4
CASSPNPGQGVGYTF
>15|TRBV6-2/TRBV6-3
CARGTSGLNSYEQYF
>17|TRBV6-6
CASSYGLFAGEDNEQFF
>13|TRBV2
CATTTDMNTEAFF
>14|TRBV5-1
CASSLGLGVDEQYF